The source of this TCR beta chain is a study of T cell repertoires in cytomegalovirus infection. Study-level background: CMV infection and matching HLA type were both indicated by public TCR beta signatures.

The V segment lost 0 bases and the J segment 1 base; nucleotides outside the gene matches: 2. Germline assignment: CDR1 LGHNA and CDR2 YNFKEQ. This CDR3 region has 16 residues. TCRdb fed the reads into MiXCR, producing one record per CDR3 protein. Found here are more than 250,000 distinct CDR3 sequences, about 25% of them singletons; the top ten hold more than 10%. Points from the study as a whole: Within the response measured ex vivo, HLA-C-restricted CMV-specific TCR beta clonotypes were dominant. People with CMV and the relevant HLA were identified by cumulative public TCR beta family frequency.

For this clonotype: Its specificity is not known.

The sample was cultured PBMCs, taken from culture after CMV antigen stimulation. The clonotype was recovered from a human donor in good health (CMV status not recorded). Some clones in this sample may be carry-over from other donors' samples. The chain links TRBV4-2 to TRBJ2-5; 10 bases match TRBD2. The chain's CDR3 is CASSQEIAGGQETQYF. The CDR3, as DNA: TGTGCCAGCAGCCAAGAGATAGCGGGAGGCCAAGAGACCCAGTACTTC.